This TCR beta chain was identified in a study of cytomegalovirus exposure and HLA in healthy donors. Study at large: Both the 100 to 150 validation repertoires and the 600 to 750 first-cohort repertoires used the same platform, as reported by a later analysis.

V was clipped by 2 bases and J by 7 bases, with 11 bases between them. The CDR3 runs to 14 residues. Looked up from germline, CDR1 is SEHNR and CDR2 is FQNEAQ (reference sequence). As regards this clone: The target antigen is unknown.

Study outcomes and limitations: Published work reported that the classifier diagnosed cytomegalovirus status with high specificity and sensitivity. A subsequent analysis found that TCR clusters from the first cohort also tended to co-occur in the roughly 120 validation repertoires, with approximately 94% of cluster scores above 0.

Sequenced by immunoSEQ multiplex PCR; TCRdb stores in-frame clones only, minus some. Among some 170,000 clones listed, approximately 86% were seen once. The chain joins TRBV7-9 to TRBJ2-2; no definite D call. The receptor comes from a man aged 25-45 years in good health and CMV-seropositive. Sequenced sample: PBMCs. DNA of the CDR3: TGTGCCAGCAGCTTAAGCTACGGAGACGGGGAGCTGTTTTTT. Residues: CASSLSYGDGELFF.